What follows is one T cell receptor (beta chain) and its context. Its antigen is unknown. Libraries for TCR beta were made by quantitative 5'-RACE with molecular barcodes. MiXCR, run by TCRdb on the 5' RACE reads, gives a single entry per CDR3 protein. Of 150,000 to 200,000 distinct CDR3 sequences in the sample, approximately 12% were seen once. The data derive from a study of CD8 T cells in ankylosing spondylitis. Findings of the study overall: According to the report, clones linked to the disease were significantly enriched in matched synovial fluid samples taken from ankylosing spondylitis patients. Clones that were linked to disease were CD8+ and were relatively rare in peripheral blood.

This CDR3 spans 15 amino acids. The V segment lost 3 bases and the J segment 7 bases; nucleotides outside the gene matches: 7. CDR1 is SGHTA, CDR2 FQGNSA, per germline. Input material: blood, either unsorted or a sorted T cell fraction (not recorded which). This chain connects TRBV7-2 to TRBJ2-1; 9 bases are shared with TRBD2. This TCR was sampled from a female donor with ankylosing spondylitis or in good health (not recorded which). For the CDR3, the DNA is TGTGCCAGCAGCTTTGCCGGGACTAGCCGGAATGAGCAGTTCTTC. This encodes CASSFAGTSRNEQFF.